What follows are 32 T cell receptor beta chains derived from one specimen sequenced in a study of T cell repertoires in cytomegalovirus infection. One entry per CDR3 protein, called by TCRdb with MiXCR from the reads. The table records some 920,000 distinct CDR3 sequences, 31% of them present only once. No antigen has been identified for these receptors. The specimen comprised cultured CD8+ T cells from PBMCs, sampled from culture after CMV antigen stimulation. These receptors were obtained from a human donor in good health (CMV status not recorded). Some clones in this sample may be carry-over from other donors' samples.

Concerning this clonotype itself: A much larger clone differs by one base, so this may be a read error. The chain links TRBV7-9 to TRBJ1-2, with D unresolved. The CDR3 has 13 amino acids. In germline, CDR1 is SEHNR, CDR2 FQNEAQ (reference sequence). The CDR3 DNA is TGTGCCAGCAGCTCCGACAAGACCTATGGCTACATCTTC. Translating it yields CASSSDKTYGYIF.

This clonotype was recorded only once. The chain is built from TRBV20-1 and TRBJ2-5; D might be TRBD2 (5 bases). Deletions cut 6 bases from V and 10 bases from J, with 24 bases between. CDR1 is DFQATT, CDR2 SNEGSKA, per germline (reference sequence). This CDR3 spans 14 amino acids. CDR3 DNA sequence: TGCAGTGCCCGTATCGGGGAAGGGTTACGCAGCCAGTACTTC. Translation: CSARIGEGLRSQYF.

A few counts support this clonotype. The rearrangement joins TRBV20-1 to TRBJ2-5, with D possibly called TRBD1 or TRBD2 (6 bases each). Trimming took 6 bases from V and 5 from J, leaving 19 bases between them. The CDR3 spans 14 residues. Germline V gene data show CDR1 as DFQATT and CDR2 as SNEGSKA (reference sequence). The CDR3 DNA follows: TGCAGTGCGGGGGCCGGCCTAGGGAGGGAGACCCAGTACTTC. Its protein is CSAGAGLGRETQYF.

This clonotype showed up just a few times. J is TRBJ2-1 and V is TRBV7-6; weak D call: TRBD2 (6 bases). This CDR3 is built from 16 residues. Germline values: CDR1 SGHVS, CDR2 FNYEAQ. Deletions cut 4 bases from V and 3 bases from J, with 16 bases between. The CDR3 here is CASSSTGTAGYNEQFF. The CDR3 DNA is TGTGCCAGCAGCTCGACCGGGACTGCAGGCTACAATGAGCAGTTCTTC.

This chain uses TRBV6-5 with TRBJ1-2; TRBD1 is a possible D gene (6 bases). The germline V gene has CDR1 MNHEY and CDR2 SVGAGI. The CDR3 totals 13 residues. Trimming shortened V by 7 bases and J by 0 bases, and 9 bases separated the two germline ends. The CDR3 DNA is TGTGCCAGCAAGGGGGGCGCTAACTATGGCTACACCTTC. As protein: CASKGGANYGYTF.

CDR3 region: CATSDLTNTGELFF. In nucleotides, the CDR3 is TGTGCCACCAGTGATTTGACGAACACCGGGGAGCTGTTTTTT. The V gene is TRBV24-1, the J gene TRBJ2-2; D unclear. The V gene lost 0 bases and the J gene lost 0 bases, with 1 base spanning the gap. There are 14 residues in the CDR3. Germline assignment: CDR1 KGHDR and CDR2 SFDVKD.

The chain has TRBV19 and TRBJ1-2, with 7 nucleotides matching TRBD1. The CDR3 totals 14 residues. Trimming removed 5 bases from V and 4 bases from J; junction bases left unmatched: 7. Per germline, CDR1 LNHDA and CDR2 SQIVND (reference sequence). CDR3 loop: CASSPGTEIYGYTF. As DNA, the CDR3 is TGTGCCAGTAGTCCCGGGACAGAGATCTATGGCTACACCTTC.

The chain recombines TRBV29-1 with TRBJ1-2; D gene uncertain. The germline V gene encodes CDR1 SQVTM and CDR2 ANQGSEA. V shed 0 bases and J shed 4 bases, with 12 bases lying between them. The CDR3 extends over 14 amino acids. The CDR3 DNA reads TGCAGCGTTGAAGATCCGGGATTAGGCTATGGCTACACCTTC. This encodes CSVEDPGLGYGYTF.

The chain is built from TRBV4-1 and TRBJ1-4; unclear D gene. V gave up 5 bases and J gave up 2 bases, with 21 bases separating them. The CDR3 sequence is 18 residues long. CDR1 is MGHRA and CDR2 is YSYEKL in the germline V gene. The CDR3 sequence: CASSSSPHPTATNEKLFF. CDR3 nucleotides: TGCGCCAGCAGCTCCAGCCCCCATCCCACGGCTACTAATGAAAAACTGTTTTTT.

This clonotype was seen only a few times. This chain uses TRBV7-9 with TRBJ1-4; D is ambiguous. V lost 5 bases and J lost 7, with 14 bases in between. The germline gives CDR1 SEHNR, CDR2 FQNEAQ (reference sequence). The CDR3 runs to 14 residues. CDR3 amino acids: CASSAERAVEKLFF. CDR3 sequence (DNA): TGTGCCAGCAGCGCGGAGAGAGCGGTTGAAAAACTGTTTTTT.

About this clonotype itself: One junction end does not reproduce the germline sequence, and a read error may be involved. The rearrangement links TRBV7-4 to TRBJ2-1; D not certain. Germline lookup yields CDR1 SGHVT and CDR2 SQSDAQ. This CDR3 contains 12 residues. CDR3 DNA: TGTGTCAGCAGAAATGTAGTCTATGAGCAGTTCTTC. Protein product: CVSRNVVYEQFF. Looking up the rest from reference TRBV7-4 and TRBJ2-1 gives the full variable domain: GAGVSQSPRYKVAKRGRDVALRCDSISGHVTLYWYRQTLGQGSEVLTYSQSDAQRDKSGRPSGRFSAERPERSVSTLKIQRTEQGDSAVYLCVSRNVVYEQFFGPGTRLTVL.

The V call is TRBV28, the J call TRBJ2-1; 11 bases are shared with TRBD2. Trimming removed 6 bases from V and 6 bases from J; junction bases left unmatched: 13. Germline V gene data show CDR1 as MDHEN and CDR2 as SYDVKM. The CDR3 loop spans 17 amino acids. CDR3 bases: TGTGCCAGCAGCGAAGCTAGCGGGGGGCCGGCGTCCAATGAGCAGTTCTTC. Translation gives CASSEASGGPASNEQFF.

This clonotype was counted only a few times. The DNA of the CDR3 is TGTGCCAGCAGCTTTGACAGGGGGCCGGTCACTGAAGCTTTCTTT. Encoded protein: CASSFDRGPVTEAFF. The V call is TRBV14, the J call TRBJ1-1; 10 positions agree with TRBD1. This CDR3 is 15 amino acids long. Germline CDR1 and CDR2: SGHDN and FVKESK. The trim removed 5 bases at V and 4 bases at J, leaving 7 bases unmatched.

This clonotype was counted a few times. The chain carries TRBV7-9 and TRBJ2-5; weak D call: TRBD2 (6 bases). The ends were cut back, 4 bases at V and 5 bases at J, with 17 bases in the middle. The germline gives CDR1 SEHNR, CDR2 FQNEAQ (reference sequence). This CDR3 comprises 15 residues. CDR3 sequence: CASSSFFAGLETQYF. Written as DNA, the CDR3 is TGTGCCAGCAGCTCCTTTTTTGCGGGACTCGAGACCCAGTACTTC.

This clonotype was detected a few times. The rearrangement links TRBV19 to TRBJ1-1, with 8 bases identical to TRBD1. With 3 bases clipped from V and 5 bases from J, the junction kept 8 bases outside the gene matches. This CDR3 is 15 amino acids long. Germline CDR1 and CDR2: LNHDA and SQIVND (reference sequence). The CDR3 DNA sequence: TGTGCCAGTAGTATCCCCAACAGGGGGAGAACTGAAGCTTTCTTT. Translating gives CASSIPNRGRTEAFF.

The chain carries TRBV2 and TRBJ2-1, with 9 bases identical to TRBD1. The V and J ends lost 1 base and 4 bases, in that order; junction bases with no gene match: 8. Germline V lookup: CDR1 SNHLY, CDR2 FYNNEI. The CDR3 is 17 residues long. CDR3 amino acids: CASSEGYRDRVYNEQFF. The CDR3 DNA sequence: TGTGCCAGCAGTGAAGGATACCGGGACAGGGTTTACAATGAGCAGTTCTTC.

This clonotype has just a few counts. This chain uses TRBV11-2 with TRBJ2-5, with a tentative D call TRBD1 (6 bases). Trimming removed 2 bases from V and 4 bases from J, with 17 bases in between. Germline V CDR1 and CDR2: SGHAT, FQNNGV. The CDR3 is 16 amino acids. CDR3 DNA: TGTGCCAGCAGCTTAAGTATGAGGGGGACGGGAGAGACCCAGTACTTC. This translates into CASSLSMRGTGETQYF.

Only a few counts were recorded for this clonotype. V usage is TRBV27 and J usage is TRBJ2-5; 7 bases map to TRBD1. This CDR3 is built from 14 residues. Trimming removed 5 bases from V and 3 bases from J; junction bases left unmatched: 6. Germline V CDR1 and CDR2: MNHEY, SMNVEV (reference sequence). The CDR3 is CASSTIGTEETQYF. DNA for the CDR3: TGTGCCAGCAGTACAATAGGGACAGAAGAGACCCAGTACTTC.

V is TRBV14 and J is TRBJ1-2; the match to TRBD1 covers 10 bases. V lost 10 bases and J lost 3; bases outside the gene matches: 8. CDR1 is SGHDN and CDR2 is FVKESK in the germline V gene. The CDR3 covers 14 residues. CDR3 DNA: TGTGCCACGTCGACAGGGGGCCGGGACTATGGCTACACCTTC. Its protein is CATSTGGRDYGYTF.

As for this clonotype: A read error may produce the germline difference seen at one junction end. The chain employs TRBV4-1 and TRBJ2-6, with TRBD1 as a possible D gene (5 bases). Germline CDR1 MGHRA, CDR2 YSYEKL. The CDR3 runs to 16 residues. The DNA of the CDR3 is TGCGCCAGCAGCCAAGAGGGGCCCCCTGGGACCAACGTCCTGACTTTC. Translated, it gives CASSQEGPPGTNVLTF.

The chain joins TRBV4-1 to TRBJ2-3; no clear D. The V and J ends lost 1 base and 2 bases respectively, with 13 bases between them. This CDR3 spans 16 amino acids. The germline V gene has CDR1 MGHRA and CDR2 YSYEKL. The CDR3 is CASSQGIPPNTDTQYF. The DNA for the CDR3 is TGCGCCAGCAGCCAAGGGATCCCTCCTAACACAGATACGCAGTATTTT.

Ten or more counts support this clonotype. V and J are TRBV7-2 and TRBJ2-5, with D perhaps matching TRBD1 (6 bases). With 3 bases removed from V and 0 bases from J, the gap between germline ends came to 23 bases. In germline, CDR1 is SGHTA, CDR2 FQGNSA. The CDR3 spans 19 residues. The CDR3 region has the DNA TGTGCCAGCAGCTTCCGTCCCAGGGGCCCTCCGAGGGACCAAGAGACCCAGTACTTC. Encoded protein: CASSFRPRGPPRDQETQYF.

The chain employs TRBV20-1 and TRBJ1-2; the match to TRBD1 covers 10 bases. With 5 bases clipped from V and 3 bases from J, the junction kept 3 bases outside the gene matches. The CDR3 has 13 amino acids. CDR1 and CDR2 (germline): DFQATT, SNEGSKA (reference sequence). CDR3 sequence: CSAGDRGDYGYTF. The CDR3 DNA is TGCAGTGCTGGGGACAGGGGCGACTATGGCTACACCTTC.

The chain couples TRBV7-6 to TRBJ1-6, with D hard to call. Between the trimmed V and J ends, which lost 6 bases and 7 bases, there was a span of 13 bases. Germline V gives CDR1 SGHVS, CDR2 FNYEAQ. This CDR3 spans 14 amino acids. CDR3 residues: CASRSGPSNSPLHF. The CDR3 bases are TGTGCCAGCAGGAGTGGGCCCTCGAATTCACCCCTCCACTTT.

This clonotype has at least ten counts. The chain links TRBV7-2 to TRBJ2-3; no clear D. The V and J ends lost 2 bases and 4 bases respectively, with 19 bases between them. CDR1 is SGHTA and CDR2 is FQGNSA in the germline V gene. The CDR3 sequence is 17 residues long. The CDR3 reads CASSLRVERARADTQYF. CDR3 nucleotides: TGTGCCAGCAGCTTAAGAGTAGAACGGGCTCGGGCAGATACGCAGTATTTT.

This clonotype was recorded a few times. The gene calls are TRBV6-6 and TRBJ2-4; D possibly uses TRBD1 or TRBD2 (5 bases each). This CDR3 is built from 16 residues. Trimming shortened V by 6 bases and J by 0 bases, and 15 bases separated the two germline ends. CDR1 and CDR2 (germline): MNHNY, SVGAGI (reference sequence). DNA of the CDR3: TGTGCCAGCAGGGGCTGGGACCCCGTAGCCAAAAACATTCAGTACTTC. Amino acids: CASRGWDPVAKNIQYF.

The chain has TRBV6-2 or TRBV6-3 and TRBJ1-5, with D maybe TRBD1 (6 bases). This CDR3 region has 16 residues. The germline gives CDR1 MNHEY, CDR2 SVGEGT. V was pared by 2 bases and J by 1 base, with 12 bases between. The CDR3 DNA is TGTGCCAGCAGTTACGGGGACACAGGGAGCAATCAGCCCCAGCATTTT. Protein sequence: CASSYGDTGSNQPQHF.

This clonotype was found a few times. J is TRBJ1-1 and V is TRBV15; D gene uncertain. The length of the CDR3 is 14 residues. Trimming pared 4 bases from V and 2 bases from J, leaving 11 bases between. Germline lookup yields CDR1 LNHNV and CDR2 YYDKDF (reference sequence). The CDR3 DNA reads TGTGCCACCAGCACGCGGCGGGAAAACACTGAAGCTTTCTTT. This sequence encodes CATSTRRENTEAFF.

The chain has TRBV7-6 and TRBJ1-5; tentatively, D is TRBD1 (5 bases). Germline values: CDR1 SGHVS, CDR2 FNYEAQ. With 1 base removed from V and 0 bases from J, the gap between germline ends came to 16 bases. The CDR3 sequence is 18 residues long. This CDR3 is CASSLVGAGRHSNQPQHF. CDR3 in DNA: TGTGCCAGCAGCTTAGTAGGGGCAGGGAGACATAGCAATCAGCCCCAGCATTTT.

The V gene is TRBV19, the J gene TRBJ2-7; TRBD2 might be the D (5 bases). Germline V gene lookup returns CDR1 LNHDA and CDR2 SQIVND (reference sequence). V was clipped by 5 bases and J by 3 bases, with 17 bases between them. CDR3 length: 15 amino acids. CDR3 protein: CASSPTVNGGYEQYF. CDR3 in DNA: TGTGCCAGTAGTCCGACTGTCAACGGAGGCTACGAGCAGTACTTC.

The rearrangement links TRBV6-6 to TRBJ1-3; D not resolved. Germline assignment: CDR1 MNHNY and CDR2 SVGAGI (reference sequence). The V gene lost 3 bases and the J gene lost 0 bases, with 9 bases spanning the gap. This CDR3 region has 15 residues. Here the CDR3 DNA reads TGTGCCAGCAGTTATTTCGGAGACTCTGGAAACACCATATATTTT. It yields the protein CASSYFGDSGNTIYF.

CDR3 sequence reads: CASSSEASGGYEQYF. In nucleotides, the CDR3 is TGTGCCAGCAGCTCCGAGGCATCAGGGGGCTACGAGCAGTACTTC. V and J are TRBV7-9 and TRBJ2-7, with 7 nucleotides matching TRBD1. Losses at the gene ends were 4 bases for V and 3 bases for J; bases not matched to a gene: 9. Germline V CDR1 and CDR2: SEHNR, FQNEAQ (reference sequence). This CDR3 contains 15 residues.